The 27 T cell receptor beta chains in this list originate from one sample, sequenced in a study of cytomegalovirus exposure and HLA in healthy donors. The repertoire was sequenced with immunoSEQ multiplex PCR; TCRdb's copy has only in-frame clones and lacks some. The table records about 280,000 clones, 88% of them present only once. Sequences were obtained from PBMCs. All receptors derive from a woman aged 18-30 years in good health and CMV-seronegative.

The chain combines TRBV15 with TRBJ1-1; TRBD1 might be the D (6 bases). The CDR3 is made up of 13 amino acids. V lost 8 bases and J lost 0, with 10 bases in between. CDR1 is LNHNV, CDR2 YYDKDF, per germline (reference sequence). Here the CDR3 DNA reads TGTGCCACCGCGGACAGTCTGAACACTGAAGCTTTCTTT. Translated, it gives CATADSLNTEAFF.

The chain employs TRBV5-1 and TRBJ1-4; a possible D gene is TRBD1 (5 bases). Germline values: CDR1 SGHRS, CDR2 YFSETQ. Between the trimmed V and J ends, which lost 4 bases and 6 bases, there was a span of 13 bases. The CDR3 covers 14 residues. CDR3 protein: CASSHGGRDEKLFF. The CDR3 DNA sequence: TGCGCCAGCAGCCACGGGGGGAGGGATGAAAAACTGTTTTTT.

This chain uses TRBV6-1 with TRBJ2-7, with TRBD1 matching 8 bases. J was trimmed by 2 bases and V by 3 bases; bases with no gene match: 6. CDR1 and CDR2 from the germline V gene are MNHNS and SASEGT. The CDR3 is 15 amino acids. DNA of the CDR3: TGTGCCAGCAGTGATATCTGGGACAGGACCTACGAGCAGTACTTC. Its translation is CASSDIWDRTYEQYF.

The chain links TRBV25-1 to TRBJ2-2; 7 nucleotides agree with TRBD2. Germline V gene lookup returns CDR1 MGHDK and CDR2 SYGVNS. The CDR3 runs 18 residues. V gave up 3 bases and J gave up 5 bases; unmatched junction bases: 15. This CDR3 is CASSDPLGGGPGTGELFF. The CDR3 DNA follows: TGTGCCAGCAGTGACCCCCTGGGGGGAGGGCCCGGGACCGGGGAGCTGTTTTTT.

The gene calls are TRBV5-6 and TRBJ2-2; D unclear. CDR1 is SGHDT and CDR2 is YYEEEE in the germline V gene. This CDR3 comprises 16 residues. V lost 4 bases and J lost 5, with 18 bases in between. Here the CDR3 reads CASSPVSVGWTGELFF. The DNA of the CDR3 is TGTGCCAGCAGCCCAGTCTCAGTCGGGTGGACCGGGGAGCTGTTTTTT. Full variable domain (missing parts from reference TRBV5-6 and TRBJ2-2): DAGVTQSPTHLIKTRGQQVTLRCSPKSGHDTVSWYQQALGQGPQFIFQYYEEEERQRGNFPDRFSGHQFPNYSSELNVNALLLGDSALYLCASSPVSVGWTGELFFGEGSRLTVL.

The chain joins TRBV5-8 to TRBJ1-2, with a tentative D call TRBD1 (6 bases). The CDR3 consists of 14 residues. The germline CDR1 and CDR2 sequences are SGHTS and YDEGEE. V dropped 3 bases and J dropped 1 base, with 10 bases sitting between them. CDR3 residues: CASSSRGINYGYTF. Written as DNA, the CDR3 is TGTGCCAGCAGCTCCAGGGGAATTAACTATGGCTACACCTTC. Full variable domain (remainder filled in from reference TRBV5-8 and TRBJ1-2): EAGVTQSPTHLIKTRGQQATLRCSPISGHTSVYWYQQALGLGLQFLLWYDEGEERNRGNFPPRFSGRQFPNYSSELNVNALELEDSALYLCASSSRGINYGYTFGSGTRLTVV.

The CDR3 region has the DNA TGTGCCAGCAGCTCGACAACGAACCAAGAGACCCAGTACTTC. This codes for CASSSTTNQETQYF. The J gene is TRBJ2-5, the V gene TRBV11-1; unclear D gene. V lost 4 bases and J 0 bases, leaving 9 bases between the germline ends. CDR3 length: 14 amino acids. Germline loops: CDR1 SGHAT, CDR2 FQDESV (reference sequence).

This sequence joins TRBV6-5 and TRBJ2-3; no reliable D call. V was trimmed by 0 bases and J by 4 bases, leaving 14 bases between them. The CDR3 spans 16 residues. The germline gives CDR1 MNHEY, CDR2 SVGAGI. In DNA, the CDR3 is TGTGCCAGCAGTTACTCGACTGGCAGTAGGTCAGATACGCAGTATTTT. Protein product: CASSYSTGSRSDTQYF.

This chain links TRBV5-1 with TRBJ2-5; 8 nucleotides align to TRBD1. The V gene end was trimmed by 4 bases and the J gene end by 7 bases; junction bases not matched to a gene: 12. The CDR3 has 15 amino acids. Germline V gives CDR1 SGHRS, CDR2 YFSETQ. CDR3 DNA sequence: TGCGCCAGCAGCCCCGTCAGGGGGCTAGATGTGACCCAGTACTTC. Translation: CASSPVRGLDVTQYF.

CDR3 nucleotide sequence: TGTGCCAGCAGCAAGGAGACAGGGGTTAATTCACCCCTCCACTTT. Amino acids: CASSKETGVNSPLHF. The rearrangement joins TRBV6-6 to TRBJ1-6; 8 bases line up with TRBD1. The CDR3 runs to 15 residues. The J segment lost 6 bases and the V segment lost 6 bases, leaving 7 bases of the junction unmatched. CDR1 is MNHNY, CDR2 SVGAGI, per germline (reference sequence).

The V and J genes are TRBV28 and TRBJ2-7, with D possibly matching TRBD2 (6 bases). The CDR3 runs to 15 residues. Germline CDR1 is MDHEN and CDR2 is SYDVKM. V was cut by 5 bases and J by 0 bases, with 14 bases left in between. CDR3 sequence: CASSIGTVSSYEQYF. The CDR3 bases are TGTGCCAGCAGTATTGGGACTGTTAGCTCCTACGAGCAGTACTTC.

This clone is a singleton in its sample. This chain connects TRBV7-2 to TRBJ2-4; D is ambiguous. Germline V lookup: CDR1 SGHTA, CDR2 FQGNSA. The CDR3 has 14 amino acids. Trimming stripped 5 bases from V and 1 base from J, with 9 bases between. CDR3 nucleotides: TGTGCCAGCAGCCATGCCGGGGCCAAAAACATTCAGTACTTC. It translates to CASSHAGAKNIQYF.

The gene calls are TRBV4-1 and TRBJ1-5, with D tentatively TRBD1 (6 bases). The length of the CDR3 is 15 residues. The V end was cut by 4 bases, the J end by 4 bases, with 14 bases between. Per germline, CDR1 MGHRA and CDR2 YSYEKL. The CDR3 here is CASSPEGQGNQPQHF. The CDR3 DNA reads as TGCGCCAGCAGCCCAGAGGGCCAGGGGAATCAGCCCCAGCATTTT.

V and J are TRBV29-1 and TRBJ1-2; no firm D call. The CDR3 runs to 10 residues. V was trimmed by 7 bases and J by 4 bases, leaving 7 bases between them. Germline V lookup: CDR1 SQVTM, CDR2 ANQGSEA. This chain's CDR3 is CSAASYGYTF. The CDR3 nucleotides are TGCAGCGCCGCGAGCTATGGCTACACCTTC. Based on the CDR3 plus reference TRBV29-1 and TRBJ1-2, the full variable domain is SAVISQKPSRDICQRGTSLTIQCQVDSQVTMMFWYRQQPGQSLTLIATANQGSEATYESGFVIDKFPISRPNLTFSTLTVSNMSPEDSSIYLCSAASYGYTFGSGTRLTVV.

The V and J genes are TRBV9 and TRBJ1-4, with TRBD1 matching over 7 bases. CDR1 is SGDLS, CDR2 YYNGEE, per germline. The V segment lost 4 bases and the J segment 2 bases; nucleotides outside the gene matches: 2. CDR3 length: 14 residues. The CDR3 nucleotides are TGTGCCAGCAGCTTGACAGGGACTAATGAAAAACTGTTTTTT. Its translation: CASSLTGTNEKLFF.

This clone was observed at least ten times. The genes are TRBV6-1 and TRBJ2-7; 9 nucleotides match TRBD1. This CDR3 has 14 amino acids. Germline CDR1 and CDR2: MNHNS and SASEGT. V lost 6 bases and J lost 1; bases outside the gene matches: 4. The CDR3 loop is CASSPGTGSYEQYF. The CDR3 DNA reads as TGTGCCAGCAGCCCCGGGACAGGGTCCTACGAGCAGTACTTC.

This clone was seen just once. The chain joins TRBV27 to TRBJ1-4; 11 nucleotides match TRBD1. CDR1 and CDR2 from the germline V gene are MNHEY and SMNVEV (reference sequence). The CDR3 is 15 residues long. V lost 5 bases to trimming and J lost 5 bases; unmatched junction nucleotides: 4. The CDR3 sequence is CASSRGTGGNEKLFF. CDR3 DNA sequence: TGTGCCAGCAGTCGAGGGACAGGGGGAAATGAAAAACTGTTTTTT.

This clone was picked up a small number of times. The chain has TRBV27 and TRBJ1-5, with a possible D match to TRBD1 (6 bases). The V end lost 4 bases, the J end lost 5 bases, and 12 bases lay between the germline ends. Germline V CDR1 and CDR2: MNHEY, SMNVEV (reference sequence). This CDR3 has 14 residues. CDR3 DNA sequence: TGTGCCAGCAGTTCTACAGGGAATTATCAGCCCCAGCATTTT. Protein: CASSSTGNYQPQHF.

The chain links TRBV7-3 to TRBJ2-7; TRBD1 agrees at 10 bases. The CDR3 runs to 18 residues. Germline V gene data show CDR1 as SGHTA and CDR2 as FQGTGA. The junction had 10 bases not matched to a gene; V was cut back by 0 bases and J by 2 bases. CDR3 in amino acids: CASSLTAGTGALTYEQYF. The CDR3 DNA reads TGTGCCAGCAGCTTAACCGCCGGGACAGGGGCTTTAACCTACGAGCAGTACTTC.

The chain is built from TRBV9 and TRBJ2-3, with D maybe TRBD2 (5 bases). The CDR3 runs to 13 residues. With 7 bases removed from V and 0 bases from J, the gap between germline ends came to 9 bases. The germline V gene has CDR1 SGDLS and CDR2 YYNGEE. CDR3 amino acids: CASRGSSTDTQYF. The CDR3 DNA sequence: TGTGCCAGCCGGGGATCTAGCACAGATACGCAGTATTTT.

The V call is TRBV4-2, the J call TRBJ2-2, with D unclear. In germline, CDR1 is LGHNA, CDR2 YNFKEQ. V lost 4 bases to trimming and J lost 0 bases, with 6 bases between them. The CDR3 is 14 residues long. CDR3 sequence reads: CASSPLSNTGELFF. DNA of the CDR3: TGTGCCAGCAGCCCACTCTCGAACACCGGGGAGCTGTTTTTT.

In its sample, this clone was seen a few times. The V gene is TRBV28, the J gene TRBJ2-7, with TRBD2 identical over 7 bases. Germline V CDR1 and CDR2: MDHEN, SYDVKM. V shed 3 bases, J shed 9 bases, and the junction held 11 bases outside the gene matches. The CDR3 contains 14 residues. The CDR3 protein is CASSLQRLAPGQYF. As DNA, the CDR3 is TGTGCCAGCAGTTTGCAGCGACTAGCTCCCGGGCAGTACTTC. Full variable domain (remainder filled in from reference TRBV28 and TRBJ2-7): DVKVTQSSRYLVKRTGEKVFLECVQDMDHENMFWYRQDPGLGLRLIYFSYDVKMKEKGDIPEGYSVSREKKERFSLILESASTNQTSMYLCASSLQRLAPGQYFGPGTRLTVT.

This chain links TRBV28 with TRBJ1-2; no definite D call. The CDR3 sequence is 14 residues long. Germline lookup yields CDR1 MDHEN and CDR2 SYDVKM. The germline V and J ends were trimmed by 3 bases and 7 bases, with 15 bases remaining between them. The CDR3 sequence is CASSLFNNESGYTF. The CDR3 nucleotides read TGTGCCAGCAGTTTGTTTAACAACGAATCTGGCTACACCTTC.

The gene calls are TRBV6-4 and TRBJ1-6; D remains unclear. Germline V lookup: CDR1 MRHNA, CDR2 SNTAGT. The V and J ends lost 2 bases and 1 base respectively, with 12 bases between them. This CDR3 is built from 17 residues. The CDR3 is CASSDQHSASYNSPLHF. The CDR3, as DNA: TGTGCCAGCAGTGACCAACACTCAGCGTCCTATAATTCACCCCTCCACTTT.

The V and J genes are TRBV2 and TRBJ2-7, with a tentative D call TRBD1 (6 bases). Germline CDR1 is SNHLY and CDR2 is FYNNEI. The ends were cut back, 6 bases at V and 3 bases at J, with 9 bases in the middle. This CDR3 is built from 12 residues. The DNA for the CDR3 is TGTGCCAGCAGCAGACAGGACTACGAGCAGTACTTC. It codes for CASSRQDYEQYF. The variable domain in full, with the rest retrieved from reference TRBV2 and TRBJ2-7, is EPEVTQTPSHQVTQMGQEVILRCVPISNHLYFYWYRQILGQKVEFLVSFYNNEISEKSEIFDDQFSVERPDGSNFTLKIRSTKLEDSAMYFCASSRQDYEQYFGPGTRLTVT.

The rearrangement links TRBV4-3 to TRBJ2-3, with TRBD1 identical over 9 bases. The V and J ends lost 0 bases and 0 bases, in that order; junction bases with no gene match: 7. This CDR3 contains 18 residues. Germline CDR1 LGHNA, CDR2 YSLEER. The CDR3 nucleotides are TGCGCCAGCAGCCAAGATTTTGGACAGGGGTTTAGCACAGATACGCAGTATTTT. Translated, it gives CASSQDFGQGFSTDTQYF.

J is TRBJ1-2 and V is TRBV5-1; 8 nucleotides align to TRBD1. CDR1 and CDR2 (germline): SGHRS, YFSETQ. The CDR3 length is 16 residues. V lost 5 bases to trimming and J lost 8 bases; unmatched junction nucleotides: 17. The CDR3 here is CASSKDRAREPGGYTF. CDR3 coding DNA: TGCGCCAGCAGTAAGGACAGGGCCCGGGAACCGGGGGGCTACACCTTC.